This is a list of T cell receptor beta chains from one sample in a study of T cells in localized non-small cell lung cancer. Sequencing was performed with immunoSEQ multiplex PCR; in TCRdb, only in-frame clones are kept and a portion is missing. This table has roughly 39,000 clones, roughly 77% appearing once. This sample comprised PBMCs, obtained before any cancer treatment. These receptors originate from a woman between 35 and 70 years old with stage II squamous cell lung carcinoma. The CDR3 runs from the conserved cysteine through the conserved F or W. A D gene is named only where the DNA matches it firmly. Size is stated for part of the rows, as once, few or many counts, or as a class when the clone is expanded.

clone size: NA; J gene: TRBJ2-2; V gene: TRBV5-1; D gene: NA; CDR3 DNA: TGCGCCAGCAGCTTGGTGGCAGGGGACACCGGGGAGCTGTTTTTT; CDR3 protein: CASSLVAGDTGELFF
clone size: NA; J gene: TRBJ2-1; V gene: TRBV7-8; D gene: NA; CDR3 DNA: TGTGCCAGCAGCCCCGGACACTACAATGAGCAGTTCTTC; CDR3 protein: CASSPGHYNEQFF
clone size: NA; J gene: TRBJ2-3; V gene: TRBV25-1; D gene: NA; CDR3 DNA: TGTGCCAGCAGTGAGGATTTCGGTCAGGGCACAGATACGCAGTATTTT; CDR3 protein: CASSEDFGQGTDTQYF
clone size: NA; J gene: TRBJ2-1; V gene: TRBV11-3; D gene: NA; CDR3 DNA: TGTGCCAGCAGCAGGGCAGGATACAATGAGCAGTTCTTC; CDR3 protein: CASSRAGYNEQFF
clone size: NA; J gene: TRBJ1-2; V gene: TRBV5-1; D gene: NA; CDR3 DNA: TGCGCCAGCAGCTTGGGCTGGACAGAGCTCTATGGCTACACCTTC; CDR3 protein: CASSLGWTELYGYTF
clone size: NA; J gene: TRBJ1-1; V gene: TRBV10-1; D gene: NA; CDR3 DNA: TGCGCCAGCAGGGACATGGAGGACACTGAAGCTTTCTTT; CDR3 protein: CASRDMEDTEAFF
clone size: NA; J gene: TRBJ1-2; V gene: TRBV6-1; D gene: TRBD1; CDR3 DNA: TGTGCCAGCAGTGAACAGGGGGAAATTGATGGCTACACCTTC; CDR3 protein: CASSEQGEIDGYTF
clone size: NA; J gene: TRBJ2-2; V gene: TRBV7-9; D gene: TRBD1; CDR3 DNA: TGTGCCAGCAGCTCCGGGACAGGGACCGGGGAGCTGTTTTTT; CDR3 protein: CASSSGTGTGELFF
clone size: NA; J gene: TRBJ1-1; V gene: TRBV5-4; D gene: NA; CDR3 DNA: TGTGCCAGCAGGAGGGAAGCGGGACACACGAACACTGAAGCTTTCTTT; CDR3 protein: CASRREAGHTNTEAFF
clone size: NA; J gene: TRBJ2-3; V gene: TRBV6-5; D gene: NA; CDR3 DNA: TGTGCCAGCCACTCGTGGACAGATACGCAGTATTTT; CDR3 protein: CASHSWTDTQYF
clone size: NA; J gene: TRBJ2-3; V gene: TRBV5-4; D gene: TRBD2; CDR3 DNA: TGTGCCAGCAGCTTGGATAGCGGGAGCACAGATACGCAGTATTTT; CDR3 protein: CASSLDSGSTDTQYF
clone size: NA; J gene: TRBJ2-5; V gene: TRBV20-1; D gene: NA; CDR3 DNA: TGCAGTGCAGGACTAGAGACCCAGTACTTC; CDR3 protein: CSAGLETQYF
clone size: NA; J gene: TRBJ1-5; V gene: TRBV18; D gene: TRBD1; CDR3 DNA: TGTGCCAGCTCAGGGACAGAGAATGGGCATCAGCCCCAGCATTTT; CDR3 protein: CASSGTENGHQPQHF
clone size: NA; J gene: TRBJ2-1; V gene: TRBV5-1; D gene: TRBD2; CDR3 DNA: TGCGCCAGCAGCTTGGCTAGCGGGGTAAACAATGAGCAGTTCTTC; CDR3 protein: CASSLASGVNNEQFF
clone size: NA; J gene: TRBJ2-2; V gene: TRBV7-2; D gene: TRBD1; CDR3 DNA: TGTGCCAGCAGCTTAACGGGACAGGGGGCGCGGGACGGGGAGCTGTTTTTT; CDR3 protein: CASSLTGQGARDGELFF
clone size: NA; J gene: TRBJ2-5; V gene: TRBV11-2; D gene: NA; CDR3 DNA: TGTGCCAGCAGCTTAGGACAGCCGGAGACCCAGTACTTC; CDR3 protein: CASSLGQPETQYF
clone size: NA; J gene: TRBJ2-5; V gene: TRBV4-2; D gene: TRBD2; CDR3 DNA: TGTGCCAGCAGCAGTCTTCTAGCGGAAGAGACCCAGTACTTC; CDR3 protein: CASSSLLAEETQYF
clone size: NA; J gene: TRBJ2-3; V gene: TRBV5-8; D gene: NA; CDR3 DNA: TGTGCCAGCAGCTTTAGGACTAATAAAAATACGCAGTATTTT; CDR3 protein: CASSFRTNKNTQYF
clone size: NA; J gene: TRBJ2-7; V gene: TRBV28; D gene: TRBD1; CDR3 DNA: TGTGCCAGCAGTTTATACCTACAGGGGACCTACGAGCAGTACTTC; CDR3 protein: CASSLYLQGTYEQYF
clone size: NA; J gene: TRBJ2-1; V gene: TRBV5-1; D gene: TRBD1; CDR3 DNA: TGCGCCAGTGGCAGGGGGTACAATGAGCAGTTCTTC; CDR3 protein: CASGRGYNEQFF
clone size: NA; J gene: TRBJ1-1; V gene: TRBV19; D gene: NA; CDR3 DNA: TGTGCCAGTAGGGCAACCATGAACACTGAAGCTTTCTTT; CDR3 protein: CASRATMNTEAFF
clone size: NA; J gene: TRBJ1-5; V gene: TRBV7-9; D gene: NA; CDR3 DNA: TGTGCCAGCAGCTTAGCAGGGGGACCGGGCAATCAGCCCCAGCATTTT; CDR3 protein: CASSLAGGPGNQPQHF
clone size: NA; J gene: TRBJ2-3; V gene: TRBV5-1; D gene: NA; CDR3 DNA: TGCGCCAGCAGCTTTGGTGTAGGGGCAAGCACAGATACGCAGTATTTT; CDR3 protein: CASSFGVGASTDTQYF
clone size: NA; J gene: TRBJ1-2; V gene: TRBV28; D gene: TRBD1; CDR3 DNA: TGTGCCAGCAGGAACGACAGGGGGTTCGGCGGCTACACCTTC; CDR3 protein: CASRNDRGFGGYTF
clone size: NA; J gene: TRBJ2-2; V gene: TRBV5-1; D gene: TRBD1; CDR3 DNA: TGCGCCAGCAGCATGGACAGGCCGAACACCGGGGAGCTGTTTTTT; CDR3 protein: CASSMDRPNTGELFF
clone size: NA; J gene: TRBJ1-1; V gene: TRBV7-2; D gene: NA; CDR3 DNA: TGTGCCAGCAGCTTACGTCCAGACTTCAACACTGAAGCTTTCTTT; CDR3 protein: CASSLRPDFNTEAFF
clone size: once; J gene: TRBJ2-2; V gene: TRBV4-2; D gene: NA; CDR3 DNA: TGTGCCAGCAGCCAAGACGACGTTTCGGGGACCCACACCGGGGAGCTGTTTTTT; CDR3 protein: CASSQDDVSGTHTGELFF
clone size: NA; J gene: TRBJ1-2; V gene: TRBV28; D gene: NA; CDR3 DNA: TGTGCCAGCAGTTTTTCGGGGTCAGGCTATGGCTACACCTTC; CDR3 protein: CASSFSGSGYGYTF
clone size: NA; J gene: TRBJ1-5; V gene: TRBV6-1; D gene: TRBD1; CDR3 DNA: TGTGCCAGCAGATCGGGACAGATCAATCAGCCCCAGCATTTT; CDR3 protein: CASRSGQINQPQHF
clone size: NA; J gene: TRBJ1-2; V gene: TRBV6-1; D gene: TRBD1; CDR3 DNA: TGTGCCAGCAGTCCTCAGACAGGGCCCTATGGCTACACCTTC; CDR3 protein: CASSPQTGPYGYTF
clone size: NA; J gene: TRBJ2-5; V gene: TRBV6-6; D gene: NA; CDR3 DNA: TGTGCCAGCACCCAGGGGCTGGGACCTCGGACCCAGTACTTC; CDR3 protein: CASTQGLGPRTQYF
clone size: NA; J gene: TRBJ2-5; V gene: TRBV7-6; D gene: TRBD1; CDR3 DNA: TGTGCCAGCAGCGTGCTAGGGACAGAGCAAGAGACCCAGTACTTC; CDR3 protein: CASSVLGTEQETQYF
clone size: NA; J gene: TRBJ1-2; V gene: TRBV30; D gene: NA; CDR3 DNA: TGTGCCTGGACCAAGACAGAGATGTTAGCCTTC; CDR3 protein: CAWTKTEMLAF
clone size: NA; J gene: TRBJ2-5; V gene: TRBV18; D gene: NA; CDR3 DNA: TGTGCCAGCTCACGAGGACGGGGAGAGACCCAGTACTTC; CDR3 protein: CASSRGRGETQYF
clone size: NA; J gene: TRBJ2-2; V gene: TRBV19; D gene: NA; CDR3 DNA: TGTGCCAGTAGTTTCCAGGGAGGTCTCTACGGGGAGCTGTTTTTT; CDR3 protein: CASSFQGGLYGELFF
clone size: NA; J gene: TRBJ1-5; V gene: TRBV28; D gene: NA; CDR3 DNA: TGTGCCAGCAGTTTGGTGGCCTCCAATCAGCCCCAGCATTTT; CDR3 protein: CASSLVASNQPQHF
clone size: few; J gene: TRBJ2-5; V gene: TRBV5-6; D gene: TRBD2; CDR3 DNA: TGTGCCAGCAGCTTCACCGGGGGAGGGAAGACCCAGTACTTC; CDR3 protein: CASSFTGGGKTQYF
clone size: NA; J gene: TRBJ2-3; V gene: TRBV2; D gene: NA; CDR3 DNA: TGTGCCAGCAGTCCGGGACTGCTTGGCACAGATACGCAGTATTTT; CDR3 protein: CASSPGLLGTDTQYF
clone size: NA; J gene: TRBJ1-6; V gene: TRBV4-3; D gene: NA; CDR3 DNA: TGCGCCAGCAGCCACGTCCTGGGTAATTCACCCCTCCACTTT; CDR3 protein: CASSHVLGNSPLHF
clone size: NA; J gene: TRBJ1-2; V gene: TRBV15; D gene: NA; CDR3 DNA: TGTGCCACCAGCAGAGAAGGGGTTCTGCACGGCTACACCTTC; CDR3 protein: CATSREGVLHGYTF
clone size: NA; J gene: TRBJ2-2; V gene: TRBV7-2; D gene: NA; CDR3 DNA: TGTGCCAGCAGCTTTAGCGATACCGGGGAGCTGTTTTTT; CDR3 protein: CASSFSDTGELFF
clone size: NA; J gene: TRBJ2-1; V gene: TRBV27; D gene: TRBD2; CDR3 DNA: TGTGCACGACTGGTCCCAGCGGGAGAGGGTAATGAGCAGTTCTTC; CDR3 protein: CARLVPAGEGNEQFF
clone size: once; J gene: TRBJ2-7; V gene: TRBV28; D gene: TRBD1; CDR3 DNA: TGTGCCAGCAGTTTAAAGACAGGGTTCAGCCTCTACGAGCAGTACTTC; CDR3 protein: CASSLKTGFSLYEQYF
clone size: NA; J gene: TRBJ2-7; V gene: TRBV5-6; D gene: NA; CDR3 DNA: TGTGCCAGCAGCTTGGGCGTCCGCGCCTACGAGCAGTACTTC; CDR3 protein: CASSLGVRAYEQYF
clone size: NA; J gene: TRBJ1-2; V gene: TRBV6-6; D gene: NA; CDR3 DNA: TGTGCCAGCAGTTCCTCCTCTGGACTCTCTAAGGGACACACCTTC; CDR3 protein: CASSSSSGLSKGHTF
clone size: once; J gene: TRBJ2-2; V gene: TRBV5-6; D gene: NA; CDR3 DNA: TGTGCCAGCAGCTACCGGGTTCTGAACACCGGGGAGCTGTTTTTT; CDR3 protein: CASSYRVLNTGELFF
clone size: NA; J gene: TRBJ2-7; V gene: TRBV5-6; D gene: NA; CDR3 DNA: TGTGCCAGCAGCCCAAGCCCCTTCTACGAGCAGTACTTC; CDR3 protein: CASSPSPFYEQYF
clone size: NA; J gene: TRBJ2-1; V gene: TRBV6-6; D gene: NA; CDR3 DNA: TGTGCCAGCAGCCCAGGGGGGGCGCGGAATGAGCAGTTCTTC; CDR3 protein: CASSPGGARNEQFF
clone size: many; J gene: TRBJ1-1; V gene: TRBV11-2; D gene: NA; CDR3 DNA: TGTGCCAGCAGCTTAGATCAGAACACTGAAGCTTTCTTT; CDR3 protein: CASSLDQNTEAFF
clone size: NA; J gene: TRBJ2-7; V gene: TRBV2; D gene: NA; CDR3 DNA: TGTGCCAGCAGTGAAAGTTTAGTACCGGGGGAGCAGTACTTC; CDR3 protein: CASSESLVPGEQYF
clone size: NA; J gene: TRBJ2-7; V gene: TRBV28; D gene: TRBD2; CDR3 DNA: TGTGCCAGCAGCGCCCCTCTGGGACTAGCGGGAGACTACGAGCAGTACTTC; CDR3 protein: CASSAPLGLAGDYEQYF
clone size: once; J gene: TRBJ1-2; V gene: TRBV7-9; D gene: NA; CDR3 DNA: TGTGCCAGCAGCCCGTCCGAGCGATCCTCGGGCTACACCTTC; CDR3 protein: CASSPSERSSGYTF
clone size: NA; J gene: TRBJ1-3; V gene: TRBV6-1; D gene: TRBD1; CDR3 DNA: TGTGCCAGCAGTGACCGGGGACAGGGAAACACCATATATTTT; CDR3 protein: CASSDRGQGNTIYF
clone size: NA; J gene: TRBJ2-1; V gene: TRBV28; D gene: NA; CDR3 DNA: TGTGCCAGCAGTCCCGGACAGCTCAATGAGCAGTTCTTC; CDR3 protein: CASSPGQLNEQFF
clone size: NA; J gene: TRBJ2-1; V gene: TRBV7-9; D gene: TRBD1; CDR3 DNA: TGTGCCAGCAGCCCGGGGACAGGCCTATACCTGTTCTTC; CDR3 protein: CASSPGTGLYLFF
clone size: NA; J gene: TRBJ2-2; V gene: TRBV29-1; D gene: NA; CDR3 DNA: TGCAGCGTAGTGCGGGATTTGCCCGGGGAGCTGTTTTTT; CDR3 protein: CSVVRDLPGELFF
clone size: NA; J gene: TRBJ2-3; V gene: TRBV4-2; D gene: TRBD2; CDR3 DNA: TGTGCCAGCAGCCAAGATCCCGCTGTAGCGGGAGGGCCACGATCATCAGATACGCAGTATTTT; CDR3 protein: CASSQDPAVAGGPRSSDTQYF
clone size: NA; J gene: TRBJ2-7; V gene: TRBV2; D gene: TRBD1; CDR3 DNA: TGTGCCAGCTATTATAGACAGGGGCGACACGAGCAGTACTTC; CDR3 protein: CASYYRQGRHEQYF
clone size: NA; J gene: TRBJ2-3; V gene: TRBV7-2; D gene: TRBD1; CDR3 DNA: TGTGCCAGCAGCCGTAGACAGGGGGATCCTTACACAGATACGCAGTATTTT; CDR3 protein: CASSRRQGDPYTDTQYF
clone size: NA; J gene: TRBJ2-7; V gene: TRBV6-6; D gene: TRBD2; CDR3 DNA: TGTGCCAGCTGCGGGGGATACGAGCAGTACTTC; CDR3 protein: CASCGGYEQYF